This is a list of T cell receptor beta chains from one sample in a study of metastatic and nonmetastatic thyroid tumors. TCRdb reanalyzed the PCR reads with MiXCR. Here the sample spans 15,000 to 20,000 clones, more than 25% being singletons. Sequencing was done on a sample of tumor tissue. The receptor set was obtained from a female donor with papillary thyroid cancer or a benign thyroid nodule (not recorded which). Some clones in this sample may be carry-over from other donors' samples. The CDR3 runs from the conserved cysteine through the conserved F or W. Fields, in order: CDR3 length, clone size, D gene, J gene, V gene, CDR3 DNA, CDR3 protein. D genes are given only for firm matches. Not all rows give a size; the values are once, few, many and, for expanded clones, a class.

15 | medium-sized | - | TRBJ1-1 | TRBV27 | TGTGCCAGCAGTTTTGAAAGGGGGGTTTACACTGAAGCTTTCTTT | CASSFERGVYTEAFF
13 | once | - | TRBJ2-1 | TRBV5-1 | TGCGCCAGCAGCTTCGAGGGCCTGGGTGATCAGTTCTTC | CASSFEGLGDQFF
15 | few | - | TRBJ2-3 | TRBV2 | TGTGCCAGCCTGATGAGTACAGACAAAGGGGATACGCAGTATTTT | CASLMSTDKGDTQYF
17 | - | - | TRBJ2-7 | TRBV6-5 | TGTGCCAGCAGTTACCCCGCCAGCCGGGAGAGCTCCTACGAGCAGTACTTC | CASSYPASRESSYEQYF
13 | many | - | TRBJ2-2 | TRBV7-6 | TGTGCCAGCAGCTTCTCGCAGGCCGGGGAGCTGTTTTTT | CASSFSQAGELFF
13 | - | - | TRBJ1-5 | TRBV12-3/TRBV12-4 | TGTGCCAGCACTCAGGGTCCGGATCAGCCCCAGCATTTT | CASTQGPDQPQHF
14 | - | - | TRBJ1-2 | TRBV20-1 | TGCAGTGCGATAAACAGGGAGTGGAACTATGGCTACACCTTC | CSAINREWNYGYTF
15 | few | - | TRBJ1-1 | TRBV7-7 | - | CASSFGPGPPYEAFF
12 | - | TRBD1 | TRBJ2-5 | TRBV28 | TGTGCCAGCAGTGGGACAGGGCGGGCCCAGTACTTC | CASSGTGRAQYF
16 | - | - | TRBJ2-7 | TRBV27 | TGTGCCAGCAGTTTATTCTCTAGCCCCGCCGGTTACGAGCAGTACTTC | CASSLFSSPAGYEQYF
15 | - | - | TRBJ2-7 | TRBV4-1 | TGCGCCAGCAGCCAATTCAAGTCGGGGGCCTACGAGCAGTACTTC | CASSQFKSGAYEQYF
16 | - | - | TRBJ1-6 | TRBV5-1 | TGCGCCAGCAGCTGGAGAGCAGAATCCTATAATTCACCCCTCCACTTT | CASSWRAESYNSPLHF
12 | - | - | TRBJ2-7 | TRBV7-9 | TGTGCCAGCAGCTTAGCTTTAGGCGAGCAGTACTTC | CASSLALGEQYF
14 | - | TRBD2 | TRBJ2-2 | TRBV12-3/TRBV12-4 | TGTGCCAGCAGTTTAACTCTAGCGGGCGGGGAGCTGTTTTTT | CASSLTLAGGELFF
15 | few | TRBD1 | TRBJ2-7 | TRBV6-1 | TGTGCCAGCAGTGCCGGGACAGCGCAGTTCTACGAGCAGTACTTC | CASSAGTAQFYEQYF
12 | medium-sized | - | TRBJ1-1 | TRBV2 | TGTGCCAGCAGTTGGGGGGACACTGAAGCTTTCTTT | CASSWGDTEAFF
14 | - | - | TRBJ1-5 | TRBV20-1 | TGCAGTGCTAGAGGTTCACAGTCTTCCCAGCCCCAGCATTTT | CSARGSQSSQPQHF
16 | few | TRBD2 | TRBJ2-3 | TRBV6-5 | TGTGCCAGCAGTTACTCGAATGCGGGAGGAACGGATACGCAGTATTTT | CASSYSNAGGTDTQYF
12 | many | TRBD2 | TRBJ2-7 | TRBV5-1 | TGCGCCAGCAGCTTCCCGGGAGGCGAGCAGTACTTC | CASSFPGGEQYF
15 | - | - | TRBJ2-6 | TRBV5-4 | TGTGCCAGCAGCTTTAAGGGTTCTGGGGCCAACGTCCTGACTTTC | CASSFKGSGANVLTF
18 | - | TRBD2 | TRBJ2-2 | TRBV19 | TGTGCCAGTAGTGACCCTGGACTAGCGGGAATCGACACCGGGGAGCTGTTTTTT | CASSDPGLAGIDTGELFF
14 | - | TRBD1 | TRBJ1-2 | TRBV29-1 | TGCAGCGTTGAAGGTGGGGACAGCCACTATGGCTACACCTTC | CSVEGGDSHYGYTF